This T cell receptor beta chain is from a study of T cell changes during pregnancy in multiple sclerosis. Sequencing was performed with immunoSEQ multiplex PCR; in TCRdb, only in-frame clones are kept and a portion is missing. The table has more than 45,000 clones, 94% seen once. CDR3 size: 15 residues. In germline, CDR1 is LNHNV, CDR2 YYDKDF (reference sequence). Trimming left V 0 bases short and J 10 bases short, with 13 bases between. Specimen: CD4+ T cells from peripheral blood mononuclear cells, collected in the second trimester of pregnancy. This clonotype originated in a female donor with multiple sclerosis, enrolled in a pregnancy study. This chain links TRBV15 with TRBJ1-6; a weak D match, TRBD1 (6 bases). CDR3 region: CATSRDNRAGSPLHF. In DNA form, the CDR3 reads TGTGCCACCAGCAGAGATAACAGGGCGGGCTCACCCCTCCACTTT.